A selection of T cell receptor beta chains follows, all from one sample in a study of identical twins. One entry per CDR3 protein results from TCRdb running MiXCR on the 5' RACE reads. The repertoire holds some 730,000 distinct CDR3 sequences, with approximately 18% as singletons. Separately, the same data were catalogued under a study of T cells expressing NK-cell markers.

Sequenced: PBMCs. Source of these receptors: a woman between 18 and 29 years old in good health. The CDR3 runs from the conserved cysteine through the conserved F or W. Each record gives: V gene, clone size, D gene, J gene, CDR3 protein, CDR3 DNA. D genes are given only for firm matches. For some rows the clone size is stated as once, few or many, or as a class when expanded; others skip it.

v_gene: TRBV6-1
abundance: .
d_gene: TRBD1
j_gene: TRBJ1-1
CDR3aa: CASSGNRGERAFF
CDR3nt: TGTGCCAGCAGTGGTAACAGGGGCGAGAGGGCTTTCTTT

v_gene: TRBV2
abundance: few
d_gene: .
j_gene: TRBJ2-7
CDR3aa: CASSGIPGDEQYF
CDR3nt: TGTGCCAGCAGTGGAATTCCGGGGGACGAGCAGTACTTC

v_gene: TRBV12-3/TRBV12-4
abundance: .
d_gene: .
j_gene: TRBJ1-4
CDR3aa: CASRPPTNEKLFF
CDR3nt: TGTGCCAGCAGACCCCCTACTAATGAAAAACTGTTTTTT

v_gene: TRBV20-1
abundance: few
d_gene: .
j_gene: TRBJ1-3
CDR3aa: CSARNPAEDTIYF
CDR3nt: TGCAGTGCTAGAAATCCGGCCGAAGACACCATATATTTT

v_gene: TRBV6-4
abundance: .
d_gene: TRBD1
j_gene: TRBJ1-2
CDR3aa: CASSEGTGGNYGYTF
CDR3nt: TGTGCCAGCAGTGAAGGGACAGGCGGGAACTATGGCTACACCTTC

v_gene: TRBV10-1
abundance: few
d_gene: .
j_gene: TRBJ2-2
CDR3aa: CASSVGLTGELFF
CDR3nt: TGCGCCAGCAGTGTAGGGCTCACCGGGGAGCTGTTTTTT

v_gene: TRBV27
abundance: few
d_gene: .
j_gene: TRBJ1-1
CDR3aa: CASSFLPPTDTEAFF
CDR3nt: TGTGCCAGCAGTTTCCTCCCTCCCACGGACACTGAAGCTTTCTTT

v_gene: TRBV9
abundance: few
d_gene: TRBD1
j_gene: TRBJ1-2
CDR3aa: CASGRLGQGANHGYTF
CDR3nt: TGTGCCAGCGGGCGCCTGGGACAGGGGGCGAATCATGGCTACACCTTC

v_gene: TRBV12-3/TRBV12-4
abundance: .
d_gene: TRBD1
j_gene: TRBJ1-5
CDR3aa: CASRGQGRNQPQHF
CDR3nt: TGTGCCAGCAGGGGACAGGGGAGAAATCAGCCCCAGCATTTT

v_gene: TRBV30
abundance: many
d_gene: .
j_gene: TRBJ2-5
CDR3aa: CAWEGNGYKRTQYF
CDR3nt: TGTGCCTGGGAGGGGAACGGGTACAAGAGAACCCAGTACTTC

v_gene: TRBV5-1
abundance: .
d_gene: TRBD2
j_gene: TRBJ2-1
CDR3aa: CASGGVSYNEQFF
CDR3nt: TGCGCCAGCGGGGGGGTTTCCTACAATGAGCAGTTCTTC

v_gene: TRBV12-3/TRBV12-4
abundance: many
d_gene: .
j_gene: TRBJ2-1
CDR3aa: CASSSHGRGNEQFF
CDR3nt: TGTGCCAGCAGTTCGCACGGGAGAGGGAATGAGCAGTTCTTC

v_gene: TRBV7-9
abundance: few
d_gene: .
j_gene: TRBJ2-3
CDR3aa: CASSWERTDTQYF
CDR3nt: TGTGCCAGCAGCTGGGAACGCACAGATACGCAGTATTTT

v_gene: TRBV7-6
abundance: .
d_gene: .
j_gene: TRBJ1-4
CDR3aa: CASSSRSNEKLFF
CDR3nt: TGTGCCAGCAGCTCACGTTCTAATGAAAAACTGTTTTTT

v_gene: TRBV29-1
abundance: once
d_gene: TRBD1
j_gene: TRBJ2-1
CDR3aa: CSVDQGAEQFF
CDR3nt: TGCAGCGTTGATCAGGGGGCTGAGCAGTTCTTC

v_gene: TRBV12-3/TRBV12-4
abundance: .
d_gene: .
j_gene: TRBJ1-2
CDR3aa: CASSKGIGGYTF
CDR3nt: TGTGCCAGCAGTAAAGGAATTGGTGGCTACACCTTC

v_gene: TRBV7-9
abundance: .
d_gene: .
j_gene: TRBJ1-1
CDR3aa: CASSFPYTEAFF
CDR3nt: TGTGCCAGCAGCTTCCCGTACACTGAAGCTTTCTTT

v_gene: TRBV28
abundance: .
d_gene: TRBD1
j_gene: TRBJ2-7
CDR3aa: CASSLSARTGTIYEQYF
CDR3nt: TGTGCCAGCAGTTTATCCGCTCGGACAGGGACCATCTACGAGCAGTACTTC

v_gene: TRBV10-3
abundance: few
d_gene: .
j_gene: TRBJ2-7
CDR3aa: CAISISGSSYEQYF
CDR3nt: TGTGCCATCTCTATCTCCGGCAGTTCCTACGAGCAGTACTTC

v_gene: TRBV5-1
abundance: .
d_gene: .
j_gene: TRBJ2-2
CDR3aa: CASSFGLQNTGELFF
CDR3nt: TGCGCCAGCAGCTTCGGCCTACAGAACACCGGGGAGCTGTTTTTT

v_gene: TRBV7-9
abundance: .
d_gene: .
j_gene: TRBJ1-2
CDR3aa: CASSLFGNWNYGYTF
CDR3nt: TGTGCCAGCAGCTTATTCGGCAATTGGAACTATGGCTACACCTTC

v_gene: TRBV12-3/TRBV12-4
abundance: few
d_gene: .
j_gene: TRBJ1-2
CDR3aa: CASSYRDNNYGYTF
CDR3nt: TGTGCCAGCAGTTATAGGGACAACAACTATGGCTACACCTTC